Each of the 5 T cell receptor beta chains below was sequenced from the same sample in a study of Graves' ophthalmopathy and Graves' hyperthyroidism. Amplified TCR beta CDR3 regions were obtained using RNA transcripts as template. A first-round RT-PCR used HTBI primers, followed by a second-round multiplex PCR. A single record per CDR3 protein comes from TCRdb applying MiXCR to the multiplex PCR reads. This sample has some 520,000 distinct CDR3 sequences, with approximately 15% found just once. Sequencing was performed on blood. The origin of the receptors is a woman younger than 45 with Graves' ophthalmopathy.

In this sample, this clonotype turned up once. The chain is built from TRBV7-9 and TRBJ1-2, with D unclear. Trimming removed 1 base at V and 4 bases at J, with 10 bases between. The germline gives CDR1 SEHNR, CDR2 FQNEAQ (reference sequence). The length of the CDR3 is 14 residues. The CDR3 DNA sequence: TGTGCCAGCAGCTTAGAAATCGGTTCCTATGGCTACACCTTC. It encodes CASSLEIGSYGYTF. The variable domain in full, completed from reference TRBV7-9 and TRBJ1-2, reads DTGVSQNPRHKITKRGQNVTFRCDPISEHNRLYWYRQTLGQGPEFLTYFQNEAQLEKSRLLSDRFSAERPKGSFSTLEIQRTEQGDSAMYLCASSLEIGSYGYTFGSGTRLTVV.

This clonotype has more than one count but fewer than ten. The V and J genes are TRBV20-1 and TRBJ1-6; D possibly corresponds to TRBD1 (6 bases). V lost 6 bases, J lost 7 bases, and 13 bases lay in between. Germline V gene lookup returns CDR1 DFQATT and CDR2 SNEGSKA (reference sequence). The CDR3 runs 13 residues. The CDR3 spells CSALRTENSPLHF. In DNA form, the CDR3 reads TGCAGTGCGCTTAGGACAGAAAATTCACCCCTCCACTTT.

The chain uses TRBV30 and TRBJ1-2, with 8 bases fitting TRBD1. Looked up from germline, CDR1 is GTSNPN and CDR2 is SVGIG (reference sequence). V lost 2 bases to trimming and J lost 4 bases; unmatched junction nucleotides: 9. The CDR3 contains 15 residues. In DNA form, the CDR3 reads TGTGCCTGGAGTCCCCGGGACAGGAGGGTCTATGGCTACACCTTC. It translates to CAWSPRDRRVYGYTF. The whole variable domain, remainder taken from reference TRBV30 and TRBJ1-2, is SQTIHQWPATLVQPVGSPLSLECTVEGTSNPNLYWYRQAAGRGLQLLFYSVGIGQISSEVPQNLSASRPQDRQFILSSKKLLLSDSGFYLCAWSPRDRRVYGYTFGSGTRLTVV.

The chain employs TRBV2 and TRBJ1-2, with 7 bases aligning to TRBD1. This CDR3 is built from 13 residues. The V and J ends lost 6 bases and 9 bases, in that order; junction bases with no gene match: 10. From germline, CDR1 is SNHLY and CDR2 FYNNEI. For the CDR3, the DNA is TGTGCCAGCAGGGGGGGGACAGTACGAAGCTACACCTTC. Translated: CASRGGTVRSYTF.

This clonotype has at least ten counts. The chain joins TRBV11-2 to TRBJ2-5, with no clear D. The V gene's germline CDR1 is SGHAT and CDR2 FQNNGV. This CDR3 has 14 residues. Trimming shortened V by 2 bases and J by 3 bases, and 10 bases separated the two germline ends. The CDR3: CASSLSALEETQYF. The DNA for the CDR3 is TGTGCCAGCAGCTTAAGTGCGCTAGAAGAGACCCAGTACTTC.